This section outlines one TCR beta chain sequence together with its context. Its antigen remains unidentified. This record comes from a study of cytomegalovirus exposure and HLA in healthy donors. Findings and caveats of the study: Specific recognition of CMV antigens was confirmed in vitro for three chains (all CMV-associated). According to an earlier analysis, most TCR beta V segments yielded productive rearrangements about 90% or about 30% of the time.

PCR primers comprised 60 Vbeta and 13 Jbeta primers. Assay used: immunoSEQ multiplex PCR; TCRdb lists only in-frame clones, some missing. This table holds 150,000 to 200,000 clones. The ends lost 1 base at V and 0 bases at J; junction bases unmatched: 9. The germline gives CDR1 SGHAT, CDR2 FQNNGV. The CDR3 covers 18 residues. Sequencing was done on a sample of PBMCs. The gene calls are TRBV11-2 and TRBJ1-3, with 7 bases matching TRBD1. The receptor's source is a woman in her late teens or twenties in good health and CMV-seropositive. CDR3 amino acids: CASSLGPYRGPSGNTIYF. CDR3 DNA sequence: TGTGCCAGCAGCTTAGGCCCCTACAGGGGCCCCTCTGGAAACACCATATATTTT.